This T cell receptor (beta chain) comes out of a study of OX40 agonist ivuxolimab in advanced cancers. Study-wide findings and caveats: CD4+ and CD8+ T cells in blood underwent clonal expansion by week 6 at 0.1 to 3.0 mg/kg.

The CDR3 runs 13 residues. V lost 4 bases to trimming and J lost 3 bases; unmatched junction nucleotides: 3. Germline CDR1 GTSNPN, CDR2 SVGIG (reference sequence). In its sample, this clone was seen once. The antigen remains undetermined. Libraries were prepared by immunoSEQ multiplex PCR; TCRdb keeps only in-frame clonotypes and omits some of them. The sample includes some 63,000 clones, about 89% of them seen just once. The gene calls are TRBV30 and TRBJ2-7; 10 bases map to TRBD1. The sequences come from CD4+ or CD8+ T cells sorted from blood, collected in a trial of the OX40 agonist ivuxolimab. The clonotype was recovered from an adult with an advanced solid tumor such as melanoma, head and neck, liver or kidney cancer. The CDR3 bases are TGTGCCTGGAAGGGGACAGGGGTCTACGAGCAGTACTTC. Its translation: CAWKGTGVYEQYF.